This TCR beta chain was sequenced in a study of blood T cell repertoires in COVID-19 (dated by TCRdb to about 2020). Describing the broader study: Recovered participants in ImmuneRACE Cohort 3 were defined as having two consecutive negative NP/OP PCR tests, clearance from a healthcare professional, or resolution of symptoms. The material from the prospective study consisted of cDNA or gDNA derived from T cells, B-cell-depleted T cells, or PBMCs. Nearly every sample came with metadata listing a de-identified subject ID, COVID-19 status, age in years and sex. Samples were obtained from the ongoing ImmuneRACE study (first 160 participants) and from 1,000 to 1,500 subjects provided by 6 global collaborators. Deeply sampled blood TCRbeta repertoires from subjects exposed to, actively infected with, or recovered from COVID-19 were included in the dataset. Samples covering the acute and convalescent phases of COVID-19 were provided by collaborators in the United States, Italy and Spain. Where available, HLA class I and class II types were obtained from metadata supplied by the sample provider rather than from assay-based typing. A freely available public database, intended as a resource for researchers studying the immune response to SARS-CoV-2, is where the repertoires were released. Overall study results and their limits: The quantity of clinical and demographic metadata differed by source and by participant and was supplied without curation.

Regarding this clone: The antigen it binds to is not known. No much larger clone is present one base from it, and per-base qualities are unavailable.

The immunoSEQ Assay, a bias-controlled multiplex PCR, was used to amplify TCRbeta CDR3 regions from genomic DNA. Under the source paper's analysis protocol: Nucleated cell counts per sample were estimated from amplification of reference gene primers within the assay. To quantify the absolute abundance of each unique TCRbeta CDR3 rearrangement, sequence reads were collapsed and filtered. For each sample, productive Simpson clonality was calculated as the square root of Simpson's diversity index over productive rearrangements. Here the immuneACCESS table is served through TCRdb, limited to in-frame sequences with V and J called. Missing clones are a known gap in these copies; in checked studies unresolved V genes cover under half, and the rest lacks a known reason. Clone size and V and J calls were adopted from that table, with D and trimming inferred from the DNA. This sample comprises roughly 210,000 clones, around 86% of them detected only once. The ten largest clones capture around 7% of the sample.

Participants in the prospective study were enrolled through a virtual design, were aged roughly 18 to 95 years, and lived in some 24 United States geographic areas. Cohort assignment in the prospective study relied on participant-reported clinical history from a screening survey and a study questionnaire. Each participant in the prospective study had whole blood, serum and a nasopharyngeal or oropharyngeal swab collected by mobile phlebotomists. Additional blood draws and questionnaires over an approximately two-month period could optionally be provided by prospective study participants. Before DNA extraction, prospective study blood samples were shipped either frozen or at room temperature. The CDR3 runs 16 amino acids, cysteine and phenylalanine included. Only the CDR3 part of the read is kept: 48 bases, read in frame from the first base.

The receptor chain draws on TRBV21-1 and TRBJ2-2; whether TRBD1, the table's D call, matches the DNA was not checked. TRBV21-1 is an annotated pseudogene. The clonotype was recovered from a man aged 30 to 45 in a cohort exposed to, infected with or recovered from COVID-19 (not recorded which). Specimen: PBMCs or T cells enriched from blood (not recorded which). The CDR3 protein is CASGAPEQGALPELFF. The DNA sequence follows: TGTGCCAGCGGAGCCCCCGAACAGGGGGCGCTTCCGGAGCTGTTTTTT.